This T cell receptor (beta chain) was identified during a study of blood T cells in healthy people across ages. Using a J-beta primer mix together with a sample-barcoded 5' primer, a second PCR was run for 7 to 11 cycles. Each CDR3 protein is one row after TCRdb ran MiXCR on the 5' RACE reads. This table has approximately 800,000 distinct CDR3 sequences, 58% appearing once. The extraction recovered at least 5 micrograms of total RNA per sample. This clonotype was detected only once. Germline CDR1 MNHEY, CDR2 SVGEGT. The CDR3 extends over 14 amino acids. The V end was cut by 3 bases, the J end by 7 bases, with 13 bases between.

V usage is TRBV6-2 or TRBV6-3 and J usage is TRBJ1-5; D gene unclear. Sequences were obtained from blood. This receptor was obtained from a man aged 25-40 years in good health. The CDR3 reads CASSYRASRQPQHF. CDR3 coding DNA: TGTGCCAGCAGTTATCGGGCAAGTCGGCAGCCCCAGCATTTT.